This T cell receptor (beta chain) appears in the sequencing data of a study of beta chain features in type 1 diabetes. CDR1 and CDR2 from the germline V gene are GTSNPN and SVGIG (reference sequence). The CDR3 is 13 amino acids. To note about this clone: As yet, its antigen is unknown.

Study outcomes and limitations: A definitive answer on HLA type influencing TCRB rearrangement was not reached here. PCR might pick shorter templates more often, in the same way for patients and controls. The study found moderately but significantly shorter TCRB CDR3s in all four CD4+ subsets of Type 1 diabetes patients.

The investigators reverse transcribed all of the isolated RNA, so they sequenced expressed TCRB transcripts. Produced via immunoSEQ multiplex PCR; TCRdb's table is partial and in-frame only. The table shows over 650,000 clones, with around 15% occurring only once. The single heparinised draw taken from each donor contained approximately 100 mL of blood on average. The sequence derives from a man between 18 and 35 years old with type 1 diabetes. Material for sequencing was naive CD4+ T cells from blood. The rearrangement links TRBV30 to TRBJ2-5, with TRBD1 matching over 7 bases. The J call is uncertain, as TRBJ2-7 better fits the DNA end. CDR3 nucleotide sequence: TGTGCCCAGGACAGGCAAGCCTCCTACGAGCAGTACTTC. It is translated as CAQDRQASYEQYF.